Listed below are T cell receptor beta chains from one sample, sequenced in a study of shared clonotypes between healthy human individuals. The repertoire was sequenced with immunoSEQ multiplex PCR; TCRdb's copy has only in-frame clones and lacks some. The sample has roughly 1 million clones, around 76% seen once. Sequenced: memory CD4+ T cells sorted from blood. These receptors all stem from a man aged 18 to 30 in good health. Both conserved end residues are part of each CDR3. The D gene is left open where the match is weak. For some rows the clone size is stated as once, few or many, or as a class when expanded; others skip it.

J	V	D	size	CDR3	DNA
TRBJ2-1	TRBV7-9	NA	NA	CASSLERNIWAVRGNEQFF	TGTGCCAGCAGCTTAGAGCGGAATATCTGGGCCGTCCGAGGCAATGAGCAGTTCTTC
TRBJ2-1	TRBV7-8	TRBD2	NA	CASSFTSGGVRSGEQFF	TGTGCCAGCAGCTTTACTAGCGGGGGGGTCCGGAGCGGTGAGCAGTTCTTC
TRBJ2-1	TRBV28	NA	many	CASSLRTAYNEQFF	TGTGCCAGCAGTTTACGGACAGCCTACAATGAGCAGTTCTTC
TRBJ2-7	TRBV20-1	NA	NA	CSANSPEQYF	TGCAGTGCTAACTCTCCGGAGCAGTACTTC
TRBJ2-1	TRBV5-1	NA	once	CASLGARDEQFF	TGCGCCAGCCTAGGGGCCCGGGATGAGCAGTTCTTC
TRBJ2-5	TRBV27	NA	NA	CASSIRWGETQYF	TGTGCCAGCAGTATCCGGTGGGGGGAGACCCAGTACTTC
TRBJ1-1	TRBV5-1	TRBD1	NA	CASSLALDRATEAFF	TGCGCCAGCAGCTTGGCCCTGGACAGGGCCACTGAAGCTTTCTTT
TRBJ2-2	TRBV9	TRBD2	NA	CASSVDGSGANTGELFF	TGTGCCAGCAGCGTAGATGGGAGCGGGGCGAACACCGGGGAGCTGTTTTTT
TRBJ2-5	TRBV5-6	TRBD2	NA	CASSFGLAGETQYF	TGTGCCAGCAGCTTTGGACTAGCAGGGGAGACCCAGTACTTC
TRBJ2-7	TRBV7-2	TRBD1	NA	CASSPGTVLGGEQYF	TGTGCCAGCAGCCCCGGGACAGTTCTGGGTGGCGAGCAGTACTTC
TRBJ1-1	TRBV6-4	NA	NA	CASSAEGTGRTEAFF	TGTGCCAGCAGTGCCGAGGGGACGGGCAGAACTGAAGCTTTCTTT
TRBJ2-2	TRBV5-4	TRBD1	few	CASSAAQGAGELFF	TGTGCCAGCAGCGCGGCACAGGGGGCTGGGGAGCTGTTTTTT
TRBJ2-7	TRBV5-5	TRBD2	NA	CASSSGLAGWAYEQYF	TGTGCCAGCAGCAGCGGACTAGCGGGGTGGGCCTACGAGCAGTACTTC
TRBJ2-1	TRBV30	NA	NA	CAWSVGGTYNEQFF	TGTGCCTGGAGTGTCGGCGGGACGTACAATGAGCAGTTCTTC
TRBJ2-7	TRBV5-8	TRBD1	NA	CASRYRGRYEQYF	TGTGCCAGCAGATACAGGGGGCGTTACGAGCAGTACTTC